This TCR beta chain emerged from a study of blood T cell repertoires in COVID-19. Study context: There were acute and convalescent COVID-19 samples, and they came from the United States, Italy and Spain. Nucleic acid was either cDNA or gDNA, and it came from T cells, B-cell-depleted T cells, or PBMCs.

The germline V gene has CDR1 WSHSY and CDR2 SAAADI. This CDR3 is 15 amino acids long. J lost 3 bases, V lost 4 bases, and 3 bases had no gene match. Authors' methods: Estimated nucleated cell counts came from reference gene primer amplification. Sequencing was performed with immunoSEQ multiplex PCR; in TCRdb, only in-frame clones are kept and a portion is missing. V and J calls plus clone size are reproduced from that table; the DNA served to infer D and trimming. Seen here are a few hundred thousand clones, around 90% observed once, and the top ten hold 2% to 2.5%. This clone turned up a few times. The sequenced sample consisted of peripheral blood. This receptor was obtained from a woman in her 50s who had recovered from COVID-19. This rearrangement joins TRBV10-2 to TRBJ2-1, with 10 bases matching TRBD2. The CDR3 loop reads CASSVAGGNYNEQFF. CDR3 nucleotide sequence: TGCGCCAGCAGTGTAGCGGGGGGCAACTACAATGAGCAGTTCTTC.